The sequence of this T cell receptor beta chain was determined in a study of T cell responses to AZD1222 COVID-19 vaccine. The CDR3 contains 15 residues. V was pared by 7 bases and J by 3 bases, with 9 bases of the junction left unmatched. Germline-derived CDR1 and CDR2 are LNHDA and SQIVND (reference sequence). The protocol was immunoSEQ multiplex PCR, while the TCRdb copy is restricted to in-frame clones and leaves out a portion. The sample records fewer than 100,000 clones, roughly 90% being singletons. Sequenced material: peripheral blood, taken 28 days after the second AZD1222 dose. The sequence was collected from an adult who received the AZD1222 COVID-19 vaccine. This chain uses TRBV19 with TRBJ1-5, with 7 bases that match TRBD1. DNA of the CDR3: TGTGCCAGTAAGACGAGACAGGGCAACAATCAGCCCCAGCATTTT. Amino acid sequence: CASKTRQGNNQPQHF.